This T cell receptor beta chain was recorded in a study of OX40 agonist ivuxolimab in advanced cancers. The V and J ends lost 1 base and 4 bases, in that order; junction bases with no gene match: 9. CDR3 size: 18 residues. The V gene's germline CDR1 is KGHSH and CDR2 LQKENI. TCRdb keeps only in-frame clones here, not all; method: immunoSEQ multiplex PCR. The sample carries 95,000 to 110,000 clones, roughly 90% recorded once. This clonotype originated in an adult with an advanced solid tumor such as melanoma, head and neck, liver or kidney cancer. The input for sequencing was CD4+ or CD8+ T cells sorted from blood, taken in a trial of the OX40 agonist ivuxolimab. The chain has TRBV18 and TRBJ2-1, with 11 nucleotides matching TRBD2. CDR3 DNA sequence: TGTGCCAGCTCACCACGTACTCAACTAGCGGGAGTGTACAATGAGCAGTTCTTC. It codes for CASSPRTQLAGVYNEQFF.